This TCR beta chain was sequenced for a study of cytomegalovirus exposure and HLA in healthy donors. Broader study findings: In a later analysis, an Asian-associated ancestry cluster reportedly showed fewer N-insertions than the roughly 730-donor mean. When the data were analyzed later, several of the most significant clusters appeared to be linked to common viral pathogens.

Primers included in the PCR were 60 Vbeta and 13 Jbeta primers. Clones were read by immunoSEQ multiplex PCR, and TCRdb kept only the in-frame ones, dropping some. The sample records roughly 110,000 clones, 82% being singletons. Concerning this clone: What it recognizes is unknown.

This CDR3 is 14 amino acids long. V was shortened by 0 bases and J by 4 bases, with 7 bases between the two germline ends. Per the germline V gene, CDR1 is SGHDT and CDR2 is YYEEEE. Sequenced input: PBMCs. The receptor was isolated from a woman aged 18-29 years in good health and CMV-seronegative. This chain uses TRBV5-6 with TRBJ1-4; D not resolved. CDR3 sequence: CASSLATGNEKLFF. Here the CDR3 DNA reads TGTGCCAGCAGCTTGGCCACGGGTAATGAAAAACTGTTTTTT.